These 2 T cell receptor beta chains originate from one sample sequenced in a study of cytomegalovirus exposure and HLA in healthy donors. The PCR contained 60 Vbeta and 13 Jbeta primers. Profiling relied on immunoSEQ multiplex PCR, and the TCRdb table lists in-frame clones only, not all of them. This sample contains tens of thousands of clones. Material for sequencing was PBMCs. These receptor sequences come from a man aged 50 to 60 in good health and CMV-seropositive.

This chain links TRBV4-3 with TRBJ2-1; D perhaps matches TRBD2 (6 bases). V was cut by 5 bases and J by 4 bases, with 15 bases left in between. The CDR3 sequence is 15 residues long. Germline CDR1 LGHNA, CDR2 YSLEER. The CDR3 bases are TGCGCCAGCAGCGGTTCCACTAGCAATTACAATGAGCAGTTCTTC. Translation: CASSGSTSNYNEQFF.

V usage is TRBV15 and J usage is TRBJ2-7; 7 bases agree with TRBD1. The CDR3 is 13 residues long. The germline gives CDR1 LNHNV, CDR2 YYDKDF (reference sequence). The J segment lost 5 bases and the V segment lost 0 bases, leaving 1 base of the junction unmatched. CDR3 in amino acids: CATSREGQNEQYF. The CDR3 nucleotides read TGTGCCACCAGCAGAGAGGGACAGAACGAGCAGTACTTC.